This T cell receptor beta chain was found in a study of monozygotic twins with inflammatory bowel disease. One blood sample of 2 to 2.5 ml was taken from each donor. Whole blood without T cell sorting served as the source of isolated total RNA. Template switching appended UMIs that held a 6-nucleotide sample barcode. TCRdb reworked the 5' RACE reads into one entry per CDR3 protein, no DNA. The table for this sample gives a few hundred thousand distinct CDR3 sequences. A remark on this clonotype: The antigen remains unidentified.

In germline, CDR1 is SGHRS, CDR2 YFSETQ. The CDR3 runs 16 residues. Findings and caveats of the study: Discordant twins showed the same repertoire similarity as concordant twins, possibly from limited power.

The TCR originated in a human donor with ulcerative colitis or Crohn's disease, or a healthy co-twin of an affected twin (not recorded which). The specimen was blood. The chain joins TRBV5-1 to TRBJ1-6; the D gene TCRdb calls, TRBD1, cannot be checked with no DNA. CDR3 residues: CASSLAGAGGNSPLHF.